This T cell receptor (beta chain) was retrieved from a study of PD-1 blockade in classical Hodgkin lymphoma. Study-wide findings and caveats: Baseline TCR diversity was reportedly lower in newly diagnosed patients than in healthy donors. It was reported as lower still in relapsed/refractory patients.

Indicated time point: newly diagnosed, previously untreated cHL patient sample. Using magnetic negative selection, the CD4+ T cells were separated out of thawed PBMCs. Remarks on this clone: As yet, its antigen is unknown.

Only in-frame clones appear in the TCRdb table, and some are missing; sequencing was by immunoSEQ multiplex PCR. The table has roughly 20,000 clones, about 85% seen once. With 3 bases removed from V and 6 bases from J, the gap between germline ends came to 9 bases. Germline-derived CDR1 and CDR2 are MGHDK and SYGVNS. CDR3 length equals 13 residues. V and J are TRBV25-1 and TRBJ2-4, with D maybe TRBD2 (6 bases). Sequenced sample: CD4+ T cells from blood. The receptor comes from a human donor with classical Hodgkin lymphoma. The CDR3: CASSEDYRNIQYF. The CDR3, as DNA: TGTGCCAGCAGTGAGGACTACCGAAACATTCAGTACTTC.